The 24 T cell receptor beta chains below come from one sample, sequenced in a study of blood T cell repertoires in COVID-19. Assay used: immunoSEQ multiplex PCR; TCRdb lists only in-frame clones, some missing. Of 150,000 or so clones in the sample, approximately 83% are singletons; the top ten hold roughly 8%. Sequencing used peripheral blood. The receptors were gathered from a woman aged 60-75 years with COVID-19, enrolled during active disease.

In this sample, this clone turned up a few times. The rearrangement links TRBV27 to TRBJ2-7; 9 bases agree with TRBD1. The length of the CDR3 is 15 residues. Germline V gene data show CDR1 as MNHEY and CDR2 as SMNVEV (reference sequence). Trimming cost V 1 base and J 1 base; bases outside gene matches: 2. CDR3 in amino acids: CASSLLGTGSYEQYF. The CDR3, as DNA: TGTGCCAGCAGTTTATTGGGGACAGGGTCCTACGAGCAGTACTTC.

The DNA for the CDR3 is TGTGCCAGCAGCTTCGGGACAGGTAGAGATTCACCCCTCCACTTT. Amino acid sequence: CASSFGTGRDSPLHF. The genes are TRBV9 and TRBJ1-6; 8 nucleotides match TRBD1. Losses at the gene ends were 4 bases for V and 8 bases for J; bases not matched to a gene: 8. This CDR3 comprises 15 residues. The germline V gene has CDR1 SGDLS and CDR2 YYNGEE.

For the CDR3, the DNA is TGTGCCAGCAGCGTGGGACTAGCGGACACAGATACGCAGTATTTT. Its translation: CASSVGLADTDTQYF. The chain couples TRBV9 to TRBJ2-3; 11 bases align to TRBD2. The CDR3 runs 15 residues. CDR1 and CDR2 from the germline V gene are SGDLS and YYNGEE. The trim removed 2 bases at V and 2 bases at J, leaving 1 base unmatched.

This clone turned up a few times. The chain carries TRBV4-3 and TRBJ2-5; TRBD2 matches 7 bases. Trimming removed 1 base from V and 4 bases from J; junction bases left unmatched: 6. The germline gives CDR1 LGHNA, CDR2 YSLEER. CDR3 length: 15 amino acids. CDR3 bases: TGCGCCAGCAGCCAAGGTACTAGCGAGGGAGAGACCCAGTACTTC. It encodes CASSQGTSEGETQYF.

The chain carries TRBV30 and TRBJ2-7; D might be TRBD2 (7 bases). The ends were cut back, 5 bases at V and 5 bases at J, with 13 bases in the middle. The germline CDR1 and CDR2 sequences are GTSNPN and SVGIG (reference sequence). The CDR3 length is 12 residues. The CDR3 DNA sequence: TGTGCCTGGGAAAGGGGGGGTAACGAGCAGTACTTC. Its protein is CAWERGGNEQYF.

V gene TRBV7-9 combines with J gene TRBJ1-2; possible D gene TRBD1, 6 bases. The CDR3 runs to 14 residues. V lost 1 base, J lost 1 base, and 7 bases lay in between. CDR1 and CDR2 from the germline V gene are SEHNR and FQNEAQ (reference sequence). CDR3 region: CASSLEQGNYGYTF. The CDR3 DNA follows: TGTGCCAGCAGCTTAGAACAGGGTAACTATGGCTACACCTTC. Drawing the rest from reference TRBV7-9 and TRBJ1-2, the complete variable domain is DTGVSQNPRHKITKRGQNVTFRCDPISEHNRLYWYRQTLGQGPEFLTYFQNEAQLEKSRLLSDRFSAERPKGSFSTLEIQRTEQGDSAMYLCASSLEQGNYGYTFGSGTRLTVV.

This chain connects TRBV19 to TRBJ2-3, with 11 positions matching TRBD2. Germline V gene data show CDR1 as LNHDA and CDR2 as SQIVND (reference sequence). The trim removed 3 bases at V and 3 bases at J, leaving 5 bases unmatched. The CDR3 covers 16 residues. The CDR3 DNA follows: TGTGCCAGTAGTATTGCCCTAGCGGGGGGAACAGATACGCAGTATTTT. It is translated as CASSIALAGGTDTQYF. The full variable domain, with the rest looked up from reference TRBV19 and TRBJ2-3, is DGGITQSPKYLFRKEGQNVTLSCEQNLNHDAMYWYRQDPGQGLRLIYYSQIVNDFQKGDIAEGYSVSREKKESFPLTVTSAQKNPTAFYLCASSIALAGGTDTQYFGPGTRLTVL.

The chain's CDR3 is CASSILASNQPQHF. The CDR3 DNA is TGTGCCAGTAGTATCTTAGCTAGCAATCAGCCCCAGCATTTT. The chain couples TRBV19 to TRBJ1-5; no firm D call. CDR3 length equals 14 residues. V lost 3 bases to trimming and J lost 0 bases, with 6 bases between them. CDR1 is LNHDA, CDR2 SQIVND, per germline (reference sequence).

The genes are TRBV6-5 and TRBJ1-5; D is unclear. The germline CDR1 and CDR2 sequences are MNHEY and SVGAGI. Trimming took 4 bases from V and 10 from J, leaving 11 bases between them. The CDR3 contains 12 residues. CDR3 sequence reads: CASSSSGPPQHF. The CDR3 nucleotides read TGTGCCAGCAGTTCAAGTGGGCCACCCCAGCATTTT.

The chain is built from TRBV19 and TRBJ1-2, with D possibly matching TRBD1 (6 bases). Trimming stripped 3 bases from V and 2 bases from J, with 16 bases between. This CDR3 has 16 residues. The V gene's germline CDR1 is LNHDA and CDR2 SQIVND (reference sequence). The CDR3 region has the DNA TGTGCCAGTAGTATGGGGGCGCTAAATAACAACTATGGCTACACCTTC. Protein product: CASSMGALNNNYGYTF.

A single count supports this clone. The CDR3 DNA sequence: TGTGCCACCAGGGAGGGGAACACTGAAGCTTTCTTT. Protein sequence: CATREGNTEAFF. The J gene is TRBJ1-1, the V gene TRBV24-1, with D unresolved. The length of the CDR3 is 12 residues. Trimming stripped 7 bases from V and 1 base from J, with 6 bases between. Germline assignment: CDR1 KGHDR and CDR2 SFDVKD.

The chain combines TRBV11-1 with TRBJ2-7; TRBD2 aligns across 7 bases. Trimming took 3 bases from V and 5 from J; bases not matched to a gene: 1. The CDR3 is made up of 12 amino acids. Germline CDR1 is SGHAT and CDR2 is FQDESV (reference sequence). CDR3 loop: CASSFRGDEQYF. CDR3 coding DNA: TGTGCCAGCAGCTTTCGGGGGGACGAGCAGTACTTC.

The chain recombines TRBV7-9 with TRBJ2-1; the match to TRBD2 covers 7 bases. Germline V CDR1 and CDR2: SEHNR, FQNEAQ (reference sequence). J was trimmed by 8 bases and V by 5 bases; bases with no gene match: 9. The CDR3 totals 14 residues. CDR3 sequence: CASSIQRGSDEQFF. The DNA for the CDR3 is TGTGCCAGCAGCATCCAGCGGGGAAGCGATGAGCAGTTCTTC.

The chain links TRBV5-5 to TRBJ1-5, with TRBD1 identical over 10 bases. Germline assignment: CDR1 SGHKS and CDR2 YYEKEE (reference sequence). V was pared by 3 bases and J by 5 bases, with 5 bases of the junction left unmatched. The length of the CDR3 is 15 residues. The CDR3 loop is CASSSDRGIYQPQHF. Here the CDR3 DNA reads TGTGCCAGCAGCTCGGACAGGGGGATTTATCAGCCCCAGCATTTT.

A few counts support this clone. The CDR3 is CASSPIGGGRETQYF. In DNA form, the CDR3 reads TGTGCCAGCAGCCCTATCGGGGGGGGCCGAGAGACCCAGTACTTC. This sequence joins TRBV3-1 (or the pseudogene TRBV3-2) and TRBJ2-5; 8 nucleotides agree with TRBD2. The germline V gene encodes CDR1 LGHDT and CDR2 YNNKEL (reference sequence). This CDR3 is 15 amino acids long. V lost 4 bases to trimming and J lost 4 bases; unmatched junction nucleotides: 8.

The rearrangement joins TRBV7-4 to TRBJ2-3; the D is unclear. The CDR3 runs to 15 residues. CDR1 is SGHVT and CDR2 is SQSDAQ in the germline V gene. V lost 5 bases, J lost 1 base, and 13 bases lay in between. CDR3 sequence reads: CASSPASEGTDTQYF. The CDR3 coding sequence is TGTGCCAGCAGCCCCGCCAGCGAGGGCACAGATACGCAGTATTTT.

The V gene is TRBV2, the J gene TRBJ2-1, with D tentatively TRBD2 (5 bases). CDR3 length equals 13 residues. V shed 4 bases and J shed 10 bases, with 14 bases lying between them. Looked up from germline, CDR1 is SNHLY and CDR2 is FYNNEI. CDR3 DNA: TGTGCCAGCAGTGTGGCGGGTTATGGGGAGCAGTTCTTC. Translation gives CASSVAGYGEQFF.

The rearrangement uses TRBV4-1 and TRBJ2-2, with 9 bases matching TRBD2. Unmatched junction bases numbered 15, after V lost 0 bases and J lost 4 bases. This CDR3 is 20 amino acids long. Germline V CDR1 and CDR2: MGHRA, YSYEKL. The CDR3 bases are TGCGCCAGCAGCCAAGATGAGTTAGCGGGGGACCCACGGGGCACCGGGGAGCTGTTTTTT. Translation gives CASSQDELAGDPRGTGELFF.

This clone appeared a single time. The chain employs TRBV30 and TRBJ1-1, with 9 bases matching TRBD1. The junction had 6 bases not matched to a gene; V was cut back by 2 bases and J by 8 bases. The CDR3 has 13 residues. Germline V gene lookup returns CDR1 GTSNPN and CDR2 SVGIG (reference sequence). DNA for the CDR3: TGTGCCTGGAGTACCGGACAGGGGTGGGAAGCTTTCTTT. The encoded protein is CAWSTGQGWEAFF.

The V call is TRBV4-1, the J call TRBJ2-1; TRBD1 is a possible D gene (5 bases). The CDR3 is 12 amino acids. The germline CDR1 and CDR2 sequences are MGHRA and YSYEKL. Trimming removed 2 bases at V and 8 bases at J, with 7 bases between. The CDR3 reads CASSQPRDEQFF. Written as DNA, the CDR3 is TGCGCCAGCAGCCAACCCAGGGATGAGCAGTTCTTC.

This chain links TRBV7-9 with TRBJ1-1; 11 bases fit TRBD1. CDR1 is SEHNR and CDR2 is FQNEAQ in the germline V gene (reference sequence). The CDR3 runs 15 residues. Unmatched junction bases numbered 6, after V lost 5 bases and J lost 4 bases. The CDR3 DNA is TGTGCCAGCAGCCGGACAGGGGGCGTATCCACTGAAGCTTTCTTT. Residues: CASSRTGGVSTEAFF.

This sequence joins TRBV21-1 and TRBJ2-1; whether TRBD2, the table's D call, matches the DNA was not checked. TRBV21-1 is shown as a pseudogene. The CDR3 contains 17 residues. The CDR3: CASSKVFDEGGFNEQFF. Written as DNA, the CDR3 is TGTGCCAGCAGCAAAGTTTTTGATGAGGGGGGGTTCAATGAGCAGTTCTTC.

CDR3: CASSPIGGNQPQHF. For the CDR3, the DNA is TGTGCCAGCAGCCCCATAGGGGGCAATCAGCCCCAGCATTTT. The V call is TRBV3-1 (or the pseudogene TRBV3-2), the J call TRBJ1-5, with D tentatively TRBD1 (5 bases). V was trimmed by 4 bases and J by 2 bases, leaving 9 bases between them. The CDR3 extends over 14 amino acids. CDR1 and CDR2 from the germline V gene are LGHDT and YNNKEL (reference sequence).

Comments on this clone: One junction end disagrees with the germline gene, perhaps due to a read error. This sequence joins TRBV7-7 and TRBJ2-1, with a tentative D call TRBD1 (6 bases). The V gene's germline CDR1 is SSHAT and CDR2 FNYEAQ (reference sequence). The CDR3 sequence is 17 residues long. This CDR3 reads CASSPHPAGEGYNEQFF. The DNA of the CDR3 is TGTGCTAGCAGCCCTCACCCGGCAGGGGAAGGCTACAATGAGCAGTTCTTC.